What follows describes a single TCR beta chain. A read error may produce the germline difference seen at one junction end. RNA was extracted from bulk tissue without any cell sorting. Chemotherapy-naive patients with new lung cancer underwent thoracic surgery in China, August–late 2014. A modified ARM-PCR protocol with three rounds of nested PCR amplified TCRbeta. TCRdb called the multiplex PCR reads again in MiXCR, with one record for every CDR3 protein. The table shows 60,000 to 85,000 distinct CDR3 sequences, with around 80% occurring only once. The entry originates in a study of tumor and adjacent non-tumor tissue in lung cancer. Whole-study context: Aged roughly 31 to 80 years, patients included 9 to 11 men and a few women with stage I to III disease.

The CDR3 loop spans 18 amino acids. CDR1 and CDR2 from the germline V gene are MNHNS and SASEGT. J is TRBJ2-5 and V is TRBV6-1; 7 bases line up with TRBD2. The sample consisted of lung tumor tissue. This TCR was sampled from a woman between 45 and 65 years old with non-small cell lung cancer. For the CDR3, the DNA is TGTGCCAGCAGTGGAGGCGGGGGTATTTGGGGGAATTGGAAGACCCAGCACTTC. Translated: CASSGGGGIWGNWKTQHF.